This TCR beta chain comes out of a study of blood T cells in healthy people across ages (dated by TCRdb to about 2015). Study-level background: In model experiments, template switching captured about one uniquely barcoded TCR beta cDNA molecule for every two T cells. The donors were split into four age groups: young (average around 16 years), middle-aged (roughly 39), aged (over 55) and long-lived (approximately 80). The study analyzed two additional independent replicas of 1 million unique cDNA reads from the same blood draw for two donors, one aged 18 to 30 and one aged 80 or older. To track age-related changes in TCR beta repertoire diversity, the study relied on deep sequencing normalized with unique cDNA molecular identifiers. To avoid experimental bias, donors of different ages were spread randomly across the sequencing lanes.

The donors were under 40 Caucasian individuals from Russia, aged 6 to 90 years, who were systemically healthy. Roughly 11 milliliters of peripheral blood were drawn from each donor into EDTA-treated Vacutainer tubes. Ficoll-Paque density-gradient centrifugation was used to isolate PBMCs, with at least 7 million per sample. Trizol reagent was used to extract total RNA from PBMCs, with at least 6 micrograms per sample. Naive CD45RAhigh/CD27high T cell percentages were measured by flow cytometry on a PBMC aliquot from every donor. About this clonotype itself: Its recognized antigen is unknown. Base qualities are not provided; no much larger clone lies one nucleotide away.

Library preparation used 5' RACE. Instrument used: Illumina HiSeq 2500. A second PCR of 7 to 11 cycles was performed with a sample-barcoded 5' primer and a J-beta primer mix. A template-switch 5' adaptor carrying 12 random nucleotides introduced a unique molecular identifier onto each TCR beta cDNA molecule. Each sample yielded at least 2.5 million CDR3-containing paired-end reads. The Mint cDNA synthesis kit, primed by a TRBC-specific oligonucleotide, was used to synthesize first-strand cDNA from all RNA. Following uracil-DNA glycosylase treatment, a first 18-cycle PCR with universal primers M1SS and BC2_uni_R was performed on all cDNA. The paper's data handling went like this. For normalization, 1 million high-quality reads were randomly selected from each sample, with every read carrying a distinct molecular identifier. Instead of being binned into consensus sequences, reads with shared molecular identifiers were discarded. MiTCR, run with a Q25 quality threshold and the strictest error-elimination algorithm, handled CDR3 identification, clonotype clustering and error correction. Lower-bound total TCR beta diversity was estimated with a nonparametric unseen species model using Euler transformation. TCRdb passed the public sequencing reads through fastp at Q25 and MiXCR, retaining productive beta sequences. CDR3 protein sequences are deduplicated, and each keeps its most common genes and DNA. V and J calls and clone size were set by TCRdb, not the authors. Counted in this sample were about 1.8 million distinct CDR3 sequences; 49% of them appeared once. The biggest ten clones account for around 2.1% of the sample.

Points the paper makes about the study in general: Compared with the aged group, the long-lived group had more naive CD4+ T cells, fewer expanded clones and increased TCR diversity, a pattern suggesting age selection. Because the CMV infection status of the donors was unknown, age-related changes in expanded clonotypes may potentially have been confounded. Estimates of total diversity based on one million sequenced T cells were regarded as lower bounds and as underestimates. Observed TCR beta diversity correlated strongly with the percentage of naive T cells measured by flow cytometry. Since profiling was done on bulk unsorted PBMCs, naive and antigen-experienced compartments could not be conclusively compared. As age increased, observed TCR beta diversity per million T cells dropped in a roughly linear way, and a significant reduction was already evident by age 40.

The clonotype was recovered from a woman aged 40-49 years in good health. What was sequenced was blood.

This receptor carries the CDR3 CSATQGSRNSPLHF. The nucleotide sequence reads as follows: TGCAGTGCTACGCAGGGGTCGCGTAATTCACCCCTCCACTTT. The V and J genes are TRBV20-1 and TRBJ1-6; the D gene is possibly TRBD1, with 6 bases matching. The cysteine opens and the phenylalanine closes a CDR3 of 14 amino acids. Here the CDR3 DNA is all that survives: 42 bases in frame from base 1. Based on the germline V gene (reference sequence), the CDR1 and CDR2 sequences are DFQATT and SNEGSKA. Trimming at the junction amounts to 4 bases on V and 6 bases on J, and the germline ends lie 13 bases apart.